This T cell receptor (beta chain) was found in a study of cytomegalovirus exposure and HLA in healthy donors. Overall study results and limits: Confirmation in vitro established that three CMV-associated chains were specific for CMV antigens. The study labeled 150 or so TCR beta chains cytomegalovirus-associated.

The donors were members of the validation cohort comprising approximately 110 subjects, separate from the approximately 630-subject first cohort. CDR3 length: 13 amino acids. Germline CDR1 KGHSH, CDR2 LQKENI. Trimming removed 3 bases from V and 5 bases from J; junction bases left unmatched: 1. Remarks on this clone: What it recognizes is unknown.

The data were produced by immunoSEQ multiplex PCR, yet TCRdb's version contains in-frame clones alone and is incomplete. This sample carries roughly 110,000 clones, about nine tenths of them seen once, and the ten largest clones take more than 1.5%. The TCR originated in a woman younger than 35 in good health and CMV-seropositive. The chain is built from TRBV18 and TRBJ1-5, with 7 bases aligning to TRBD1. The sample consisted of PBMCs. CDR3 residues: CASSPDRDQPQHF. The CDR3 bases are TGTGCCAGCTCACCCGACAGGGATCAGCCCCAGCATTTT.